This entry concerns a single T cell receptor (beta chain). Antigen: not known. The sample comes from a study of T cells in Graves' hyperthyroidism and ophthalmopathy. Overall study findings and caveats: Prediction of ophthalmopathy progression came a median 6.5 months pre-onset.

Template material for amplifying TCR beta CDR3 regions consisted of RNA transcripts. The primer set for the first-round RT-PCR of the TCR CDR3 was HTBI. TCRdb used MiXCR to reprocess the multiplex PCR reads, holding one entry per CDR3 protein. The sample consists of over 200,000 distinct CDR3 sequences, less than 15% of them appearing once. The V gene's germline CDR1 is MNHNS and CDR2 SASEGT. The CDR3 loop spans 16 amino acids. V lost 6 bases, J lost 4 bases, and 8 bases stayed unmatched. The study left out patients who had uncontrolled infection, other autoimmune disease, pregnancy or lactation. Blood from later-ophthalmopathy patients was taken at first hyperthyroidism diagnosis. Extraction of PBMCs used roughly 9.3 ml of fresh peripheral blood.

Material for sequencing was blood. The chain is built from TRBV6-1 and TRBJ1-5; TRBD1 matches 11 bases. The sequence derives from a woman aged 40-49 years with Graves' hyperthyroidism that later progressed to Graves' ophthalmopathy. The CDR3 is CASRERDRGSNQPQHF. The DNA for the CDR3 is TGTGCCAGCAGGGAAAGGGACAGGGGGTCTAATCAGCCCCAGCATTTT.